The T cell receptor (beta chain) under discussion was sequenced for a study of T cells expressing NK-cell markers. On the study more broadly: The eight sequenced donors comprised seven who were HCMV-seropositive and one who was seronegative. General observations from the study: Researchers report these clonotypes also headed the CD3+CD56-NKG2C+ fraction in a few donors.

TCRdb reworked the 5' RACE reads into one entry per CDR3 protein, no DNA. This sample's clone table lists about 370,000 distinct CDR3 sequences. The CDR3 spans 18 residues. The germline V gene has CDR1 DFQATT and CDR2 SNEGSKA (reference sequence). Concerning this clonotype: The antigen is undetermined.

This TCR was recovered from a woman aged 45-60 years in good health. V usage is TRBV20-1 and J usage is TRBJ1-2. The material sequenced was blood T cells: a sorted CD56 or NKG2C T cell subset, CD4+ or CD8+ T cells, or bulk PBMC T cells (not recorded which). CDR3 protein: CSARDGMAGRVANYGYTF.